The rows below give T cell receptor beta chains drawn from one sample of a study of vaccination and CD4 T cells after COVID-19. No antigen is known for these receptors. TCRdb re-derived calls from the PCR reads in MiXCR, one entry per CDR3 protein. The sample consists of around 20,000 distinct CDR3 sequences, about two fifths of them appearing once. Sequencing was carried out using CD4+ T cells from blood, cultured in vitro. The receptors were sampled from a human donor who had recovered from COVID-19. CDR3s include the opening cysteine and the closing phenylalanine or tryptophan. The order of the fields is J gene, D gene, clone size, V gene, CDR3 DNA, CDR3 protein. A D gene is named only where the DNA matches it firmly. Where a row states a size, it is once, few, many or the class of an expanded clone; other rows omit it.

J gene: TRBJ2-6; D gene: NA; clone size: NA; V gene: TRBV24-1; CDR3 DNA: TGTGCCACCAGTGATGTCCGTAGGGCCAACGTCCTGACTTTC; CDR3 protein: CATSDVRRANVLTF
J gene: TRBJ1-2; D gene: NA; clone size: NA; V gene: TRBV18; CDR3 DNA: TGTGCCAGCTCACCCCGGGAGGGAAACTATGGCTACACCTTC; CDR3 protein: CASSPREGNYGYTF
J gene: TRBJ2-3; D gene: TRBD2; clone size: NA; V gene: TRBV20-1; CDR3 DNA: TGCAGTGGGGGCACTAGCGCAGATACGCAGTATTTT; CDR3 protein: CSGGTSADTQYF
J gene: TRBJ2-7; D gene: TRBD1; clone size: few; V gene: TRBV10-3; CDR3 DNA: TGTGCCATCAGTGAGCCAGGACAGGGATCCTACGAGCAGTACTTC; CDR3 protein: CAISEPGQGSYEQYF
J gene: TRBJ1-1; D gene: TRBD1; clone size: NA; V gene: TRBV6-4; CDR3 DNA: TGTGCCAGCAGCCGACAGGGGGGCACTGAAGCTTTCTTT; CDR3 protein: CASSRQGGTEAFF
J gene: TRBJ2-1; D gene: TRBD2; clone size: NA; V gene: TRBV20-1; CDR3 DNA: TGCAGTGCAAGGGACTACCTAACAAATTTCTACAATGAGCAGTTCTTC; CDR3 protein: CSARDYLTNFYNEQFF
J gene: TRBJ2-2; D gene: NA; clone size: NA; V gene: TRBV10-3; CDR3 DNA: TGTGCCATCAGTGAAATCCAGGGATCCACCGGGGAGCTGTTTTTT; CDR3 protein: CAISEIQGSTGELFF
J gene: TRBJ2-5; D gene: TRBD2; clone size: NA; V gene: TRBV5-5; CDR3 DNA: TGTGCCAGCAGCTTGGCCCCTAGCGGAGAGACCCAGTACTTC; CDR3 protein: CASSLAPSGETQYF
J gene: TRBJ2-3; D gene: NA; clone size: few; V gene: TRBV20-1; CDR3 DNA: TGCAGTGCTAGAGATCGGCAGGGGAGCACAGATACGCAGTATTTT; CDR3 protein: CSARDRQGSTDTQYF
J gene: TRBJ2-3; D gene: NA; clone size: NA; V gene: TRBV20-1; CDR3 DNA: TGCAGTGCCCCGACAGGGAGGGGAGATACGCAGTATTTT; CDR3 protein: CSAPTGRGDTQYF
J gene: TRBJ2-3; D gene: NA; clone size: few; V gene: TRBV29-1; CDR3 DNA: TGCAGCGTTGTGTTTAGCACAGATACGCAGTATTTT; CDR3 protein: CSVVFSTDTQYF
J gene: TRBJ2-3; D gene: TRBD2; clone size: NA; V gene: TRBV6-1; CDR3 DNA: TGTGCCAGCAGGGGACTAGCGGGGGGGCCAGATACGCAGTATTTT; CDR3 protein: CASRGLAGGPDTQYF
J gene: TRBJ1-6; D gene: NA; clone size: few; V gene: TRBV6-1; CDR3 DNA: TGTGCCAGCAGCGGGAGCTCCTATAATTCACCCCTCCACTTT; CDR3 protein: CASSGSSYNSPLHF
J gene: TRBJ2-1; D gene: NA; clone size: NA; V gene: TRBV10-1; CDR3 DNA: TGCGCCAGCAGTGCCCTCGGGGATGAGCAGTTCTTC; CDR3 protein: CASSALGDEQFF
J gene: TRBJ2-5; D gene: NA; clone size: few; V gene: TRBV20-1; CDR3 DNA: TGCAGTGGGGGCCAGACCCAGTACTTC; CDR3 protein: CSGGQTQYF
J gene: TRBJ2-7; D gene: TRBD1; clone size: NA; V gene: TRBV24-1; CDR3 DNA: TGTGCCACCAGTGATTCTGGACAGGGTTGGGCCGTGCAGTACTTC; CDR3 protein: CATSDSGQGWAVQYF
J gene: TRBJ2-2; D gene: NA; clone size: few; V gene: TRBV2; CDR3 DNA: TGTGCCAGCAAGTACGCGGCAACCGGGGAGCTGTTTTTT; CDR3 protein: CASKYAATGELFF
J gene: TRBJ1-2; D gene: TRBD1; clone size: few; V gene: TRBV6-1; CDR3 DNA: TGTGCCAGCAGTATTGGACAGGCCCAGAACTATGGCTACACCTTC; CDR3 protein: CASSIGQAQNYGYTF
J gene: TRBJ2-7; D gene: TRBD1; clone size: few; V gene: TRBV5-1; CDR3 DNA: TGCGCCAGCAGCGCGGACAGGGGGCTAACCGAGCAGTACTTC; CDR3 protein: CASSADRGLTEQYF
J gene: TRBJ2-1; D gene: TRBD1; clone size: NA; V gene: TRBV10-1; CDR3 DNA: TGCGCCAGCAGTGTCGCCGGGACAGGAAACAATGAGCAGTTCTTC; CDR3 protein: CASSVAGTGNNEQFF
J gene: TRBJ1-6; D gene: NA; clone size: once; V gene: TRBV12-3/TRBV12-4; CDR3 DNA: TGTGCCAGCAGTTTGGGGAACAGGGTAAGGACTTCACCCCTCCACTTT; CDR3 protein: CASSLGNRVRTSPLHF
J gene: TRBJ2-7; D gene: TRBD1; clone size: NA; V gene: TRBV6-5; CDR3 DNA: TGTGCCAGCAGTTCCGCGTCGACAGGGACCTACGAGCAGTACTTC; CDR3 protein: CASSSASTGTYEQYF
J gene: TRBJ2-7; D gene: NA; clone size: few; V gene: TRBV20-1; CDR3 DNA: TGCAGTGCAAGTGACAGGTACGAGCAGTACTTC; CDR3 protein: CSASDRYEQYF